Below are 20 T cell receptor beta chains sequenced from a single sample in a study of blood T cell repertoires in COVID-19. Repertoires were generated with immunoSEQ multiplex PCR, while TCRdb's copy carries only in-frame clones and drops some. The sample holds 99,000 or so clones, around 81% seen once. The specimen was peripheral blood. Source of these receptors: a woman aged 70 to 79 with acute or convalescent COVID-19.

Written as DNA, the CDR3 is TGTGCCAGCAGCTTGTCCGGGATTCAAGGCTACACCTTC. It yields the protein CASSLSGIQGYTF. V usage is TRBV5-5 and J usage is TRBJ1-2; no firm D call. CDR3 length: 13 amino acids. Germline CDR1 is SGHKS and CDR2 is YYEKEE (reference sequence). Trimming took off 1 base at V and 8 bases at J, with 12 bases between the two ends. The variable domain in full, with the rest retrieved from reference TRBV5-5 and TRBJ1-2, is DAGVTQSPTHLIKTRGQQVTLRCSPISGHKSVSWYQQVLGQGPQFIFQYYEKEERGRGNFPDRFSARQFPNYSSELNVNALLLGDSALYLCASSLSGIQGYTFGSGTRLTVV.

This clone appeared once. The rearrangement links TRBV19 to TRBJ2-1; D is ambiguous. The V gene lost 7 bases and the J gene lost 0 bases, with 25 bases spanning the gap. The CDR3 sequence is 19 residues long. Germline V gene sequence: CDR1 LNHDA, CDR2 SQIVND (reference sequence). For the CDR3, the DNA is TGTGCCAGTACCCCGTTTGCACGCCACTACCAGAGCTCCTACAATGAGCAGTTCTTC. Amino acids: CASTPFARHYQSSYNEQFF.

V is TRBV5-4 and J is TRBJ2-1, with 10 bases fitting TRBD2. Trimming at V came to 3 bases and at J to 10 bases, leaving 10 bases not matched to a gene. Looked up from germline, CDR1 is SGHNT and CDR2 is YYREEE (reference sequence). The CDR3 has 15 amino acids. In nucleotides, the CDR3 is TGTGCCAGCAGCTGGCGGGGACTAGCGATCCGGGAGCAGTTCTTC. It encodes CASSWRGLAIREQFF.

This CDR3 reads CASRGLQETQYF. In DNA, the CDR3 is TGTGCCAGCAGGGGACTCCAAGAGACCCAGTACTTC. The rearrangement links TRBV2 to TRBJ2-5; tentatively, D is TRBD2 (6 bases). V was pared by 6 bases and J by 1 base, with 6 bases between. The germline CDR1 and CDR2 sequences are SNHLY and FYNNEI. The CDR3 extends over 12 amino acids.

J is TRBJ2-3 and V is TRBV6-1; 7 bases align to TRBD2. The CDR3 runs to 15 residues. J gave up 3 bases and V 0 bases, and 3 bases lay outside the gene matches. Germline CDR1 is MNHNS and CDR2 is SASEGT. The CDR3 region is CASSEAGGPTDTQYF. CDR3 coding DNA: TGTGCCAGCAGTGAAGCGGGAGGGCCTACAGATACGCAGTATTTT.

The chain employs TRBV27 and TRBJ2-5, with 7 bases that match TRBD2. The CDR3 loop spans 14 amino acids. Germline CDR1 is MNHEY and CDR2 is SMNVEV (reference sequence). Unmatched junction bases numbered 6, after V lost 5 bases and J lost 3 bases. In DNA, the CDR3 is TGTGCCAGCAGTAAACGGGACTACGAAGAGACCCAGTACTTC. This encodes CASSKRDYEETQYF.

The chain carries TRBV28 and TRBJ1-1; D uncertain. Per germline, CDR1 MDHEN and CDR2 SYDVKM. Deletions cut 8 bases from V and 7 bases from J, with 14 bases between. The CDR3 contains 12 residues. CDR3 coding DNA: TGTGCCAGCGATGAGCCCGGGGATGAAGCTTTCTTT. Its translation is CASDEPGDEAFF.

The sample holds one count of this clone. J is TRBJ1-2 and V is TRBV19; TRBD1 matches 11 bases. The germline V gene encodes CDR1 LNHDA and CDR2 SQIVND (reference sequence). This CDR3 has 16 amino acids. V gave up 5 bases and J gave up 5 bases; unmatched junction bases: 10. The CDR3 region is CASSPGQGALSYGYTF. CDR3 nucleotide sequence: TGTGCCAGTAGTCCTGGACAGGGGGCTCTGTCATATGGCTACACCTTC.

The gene calls are TRBV14 and TRBJ2-1; D not resolved. Per germline, CDR1 SGHDN and CDR2 FVKESK. CDR3 size: 14 residues. V lost 5 bases to trimming and J lost 7 bases, with 15 bases between them. CDR3 residues: CASSLEDISNEQFF. Written as DNA, the CDR3 is TGTGCCAGCAGCTTAGAAGACATTTCTAATGAGCAGTTCTTC.

This rearrangement joins TRBV5-1 to TRBJ1-1; D is undetermined. Germline CDR1 reads SGHRS; CDR2 reads YFSETQ. The germline V and J ends were trimmed by 0 bases and 4 bases, with 13 bases remaining between them. This CDR3 spans 15 amino acids. This chain's CDR3 is CASSLEASRGTEAFF. The CDR3 region has the DNA TGCGCCAGCAGCTTGGAGGCTTCCAGAGGCACTGAAGCTTTCTTT.

The chain employs TRBV20-1 and TRBJ2-5, with D unresolved. The CDR3 is 11 residues long. Germline-derived CDR1 and CDR2 are DFQATT and SNEGSKA (reference sequence). V was clipped by 7 bases and J by 3 bases, with 9 bases between them. In DNA, the CDR3 is TGCAGTGGTCGCTTAGAAGAGACCCAGTACTTC. Translated, it gives CSGRLEETQYF.

This chain uses TRBV28 with TRBJ1-3, with a tentative D call TRBD1 (6 bases). Trimming cost V 6 bases and J 4 bases, with 13 bases left between them. The CDR3 runs to 14 residues. Germline CDR1 MDHEN, CDR2 SYDVKM. The CDR3 here is CASRNTGRGNTIYF. CDR3 nucleotides: TGTGCCAGCAGAAACACAGGGAGAGGAAACACCATATATTTT.

The V call is TRBV5-1, the J call TRBJ2-2; 7 nucleotides agree with TRBD1. Trimming at V came to 2 bases and at J to 2 bases, leaving 15 bases not matched to a gene. CDR1 SGHRS and CDR2 YFSETQ come from the germline V gene. This CDR3 comprises 19 residues. DNA for the CDR3: TGCGCCAGCAGCTTCTCGGACCTGACAGGGCGTCGAAACACCGGGGAGCTGTTTTTT. Translation: CASSFSDLTGRRNTGELFF.

The chain couples TRBV29-1 to TRBJ2-3; D is perhaps TRBD2 (5 bases). The length of the CDR3 is 13 residues. Germline CDR1 reads SQVTM; CDR2 reads ANQGSEA. Between the trimmed V and J ends, which lost 3 bases and 6 bases, there was a span of 13 bases. The CDR3, as DNA: TGCAGCGTTGATGTCCGGGGTTGGGATACGCAGTATTTT. It translates to CSVDVRGWDTQYF.

The genes are TRBV19 and TRBJ1-2, with D unresolved. This CDR3 region has 14 residues. Germline values: CDR1 LNHDA, CDR2 SQIVND (reference sequence). Trimming left V 6 bases short and J 0 bases short, with 11 bases between. CDR3 sequence: CASRDSGANYGYTF. The CDR3 coding sequence is TGTGCCAGTAGAGACTCCGGAGCTAACTATGGCTACACCTTC.

CDR3 in amino acids: CASSASGTGGPNTEAFF. The CDR3 DNA sequence: TGTGCCAGCAGTGCGTCCGGGACAGGGGGCCCGAACACTGAAGCTTTCTTT. The rearrangement links TRBV28 to TRBJ1-1; 12 positions match TRBD1. J was trimmed by 1 base and V by 5 bases; bases with no gene match: 8. The CDR3 has 17 residues. Germline values: CDR1 MDHEN, CDR2 SYDVKM. The full variable domain, in which reference TRBV28 and TRBJ1-1 provide the parts outside the CDR3, is DVKVTQSSRYLVKRTGEKVFLECVQDMDHENMFWYRQDPGLGLRLIYFSYDVKMKEKGDIPEGYSVSREKKERFSLILESASTNQTSMYLCASSASGTGGPNTEAFFGQGTRLTVV.

The chain combines TRBV6-2 or TRBV6-3 with TRBJ2-7; D is possibly TRBD2 (6 bases). CDR3 size: 19 residues. The V end lost 5 bases, the J end lost 2 bases, and 28 bases lay between the germline ends. In germline, CDR1 is MNHEY, CDR2 SVGEGT. As DNA, the CDR3 is TGTGCCAGCAGTAGACCGGGACTCGATATCTGGTCCCGGGCCTACGAGCAGTACTTC. It translates to CASSRPGLDIWSRAYEQYF.

This clone was counted a few times. This rearrangement joins TRBV10-3 to TRBJ1-3, with 7 positions matching TRBD1. J was trimmed by 2 bases and V by 7 bases; bases with no gene match: 5. Looked up from germline, CDR1 is ENHRY and CDR2 is SYGVKD. The CDR3 runs 14 residues. The CDR3 DNA is TGTGCCATCAAGGAGGGGGCGACTGGAAACACCATATATTTT. It codes for CAIKEGATGNTIYF.

This clone was observed a single time. V usage is TRBV7-9 and J usage is TRBJ2-3, with D maybe TRBD2 (6 bases). Trimming stripped 4 bases from V and 2 bases from J, with 19 bases between. Germline CDR1 is SEHNR and CDR2 is FQNEAQ (reference sequence). CDR3 size: 17 residues. The CDR3, as DNA: TGTGCCAGCAGCTCCTCCGGCGGGGCAACCATCACAGATACGCAGTATTTT. Amino acid sequence: CASSSSGGATITDTQYF.

This chain connects TRBV4-3 to TRBJ1-4, with 7 bases that match TRBD1. Trimming cost V 4 bases and J 8 bases; bases outside gene matches: 10. The CDR3 spans 15 residues. The germline V gene has CDR1 LGHNA and CDR2 YSLEER. This CDR3 reads CASSPYYQGGEKLFF. The CDR3 DNA reads TGCGCCAGCAGCCCGTATTATCAGGGGGGCGAAAAACTGTTTTTT.